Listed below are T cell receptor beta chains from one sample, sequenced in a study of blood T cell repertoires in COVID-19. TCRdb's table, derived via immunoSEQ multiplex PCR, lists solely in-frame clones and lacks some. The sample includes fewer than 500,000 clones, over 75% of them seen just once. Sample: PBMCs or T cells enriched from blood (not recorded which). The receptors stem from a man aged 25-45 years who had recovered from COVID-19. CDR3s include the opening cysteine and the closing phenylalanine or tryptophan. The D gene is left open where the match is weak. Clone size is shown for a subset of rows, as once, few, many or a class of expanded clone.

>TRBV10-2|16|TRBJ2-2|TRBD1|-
CASSEWDRSNTGELFF
TGCGCCAGCAGTGAGTGGGACAGGTCGAACACCGGGGAGCTGTTTTTT
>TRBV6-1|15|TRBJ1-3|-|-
CASSERWASGNTIYF
TGTGCCAGCAGTGAAAGGTGGGCCTCTGGAAACACCATATATTTT
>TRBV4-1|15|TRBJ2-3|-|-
CASSYDGQGPDTQYF
TGCGCCAGCAGCTACGACGGGCAGGGGCCAGATACGCAGTATTTT
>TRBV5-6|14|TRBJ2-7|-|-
CASSSYRVNYEQYF
TGTGCCAGCAGCTCGTACCGGGTCAACTACGAGCAGTACTTC
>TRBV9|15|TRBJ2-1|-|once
CASSGGSAQYNEQFF
TGTGCCAGCAGCGGTGGGAGCGCACAGTACAATGAGCAGTTCTTC
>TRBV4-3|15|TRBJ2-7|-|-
CASSQEGVAGYQQYF
TGCGCCAGCAGCCAAGAAGGGGTAGCCGGGTACCAGCAGTACTTC
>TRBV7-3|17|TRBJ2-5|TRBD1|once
CASSPQGGQVGAETQYF
TGTGCCAGCAGCCCTCAGGGGGGACAGGTAGGCGCGGAGACCCAGTACTTC
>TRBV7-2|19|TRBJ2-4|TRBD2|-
CASSRPGAGGRSDKNIQYF
TGTGCCAGCAGCCGTCCCGGGGCGGGGGGGCGTTCTGACAAAAACATTCAGTACTTC
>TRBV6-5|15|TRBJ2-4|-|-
CASSYSWAAKNIQYF
TGTGCCAGCAGTTACTCATGGGCAGCCAAAAACATTCAGTACTTC
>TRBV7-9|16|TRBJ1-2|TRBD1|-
CASSFTRDRGPGGYTF
TGTGCCAGCAGCTTTACCCGGGACAGGGGGCCTGGTGGCTACACCTTC
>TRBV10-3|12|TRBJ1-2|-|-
CAISEADYGYTF
TGTGCCATCAGTGAGGCAGACTATGGCTACACCTTC
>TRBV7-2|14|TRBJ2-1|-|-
CASSLASAYNEQFF
TGTGCCAGCAGCCTTGCTAGCGCATACAATGAGCAGTTCTTC
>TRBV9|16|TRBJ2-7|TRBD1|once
CASSVGPGTGAYEQYF
TGTGCCAGCAGCGTAGGGCCGGGGACAGGGGCCTACGAGCAGTACTTC
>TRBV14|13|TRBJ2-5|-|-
CASSPLPQETQYF
TGTGCCAGCAGCCCCCTCCCCCAAGAGACCCAGTACTTC
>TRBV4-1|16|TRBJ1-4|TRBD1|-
CASSRNPGQDNEKLFF
TGCGCCAGCAGCCGAAACCCGGGACAGGATAATGAAAAGCTGTTTTTT
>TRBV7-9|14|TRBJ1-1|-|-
CASRTTGRDTEAFF
TGTGCCAGCAGAACAACAGGGAGGGACACTGAAGCTTTCTTT
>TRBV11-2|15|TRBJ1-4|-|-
CASSTRRGGAEKLFF
TGTGCCAGCAGCACCCGGAGAGGGGGTGCTGAAAAACTGTTTTTT
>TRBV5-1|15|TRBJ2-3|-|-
CASSLLGVSGDTQYF
TGCGCCAGCAGCTTGTTAGGGGTATCGGGTGATACGCAGTATTTT
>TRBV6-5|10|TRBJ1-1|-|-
CASEQGEAFF
TGTGCCAGCGAACAGGGAGAAGCTTTCTTT
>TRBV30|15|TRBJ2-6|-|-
CAWTDKYSGANVLTF
TGTGCCTGGACGGACAAGTACTCTGGGGCCAACGTCCTGACTTTC
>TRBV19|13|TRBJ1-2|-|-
CASSTDWGRGYTF
TGTGCCAGTAGTACGGACTGGGGTCGGGGCTACACCTTC
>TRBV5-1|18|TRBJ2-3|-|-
CASSLGQDRTLRTDTQYF
TGCGCCAGCAGCTTGGGACAGGACCGTACTTTACGCACAGATACGCAGTATTTT
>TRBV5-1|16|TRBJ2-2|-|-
CASSLAQLADTGELFF
TGCGCCAGCAGCTTGGCCCAGCTAGCAGATACCGGGGAGCTGTTTTTT
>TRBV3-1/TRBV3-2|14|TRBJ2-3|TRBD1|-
CASSPDRGEDTQYF
TGTGCCAGCAGCCCCGACAGGGGCGAGGATACGCAGTATTTT
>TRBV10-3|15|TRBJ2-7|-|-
CAISESPHSTYEQYF
TGTGCCATCAGTGAGTCGCCCCATTCTACCTACGAGCAGTACTTC
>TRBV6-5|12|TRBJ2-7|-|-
CASSNNRAGEYF
TGTGCCAGCAGTAATAACAGGGCCGGGGAGTACTTC
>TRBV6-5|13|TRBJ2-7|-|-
CASGRSPGLEQYF
TGTGCCAGCGGACGGTCCCCCGGACTCGAGCAGTACTTC
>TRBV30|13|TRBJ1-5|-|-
CAWSTGLNQPQHF
TGTGCCTGGAGTACAGGGCTGAATCAGCCCCAGCATTTT
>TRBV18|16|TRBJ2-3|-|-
CASSPPGTLYADTQYF
TGTGCCAGCTCACCACCCGGGACTCTATATGCAGATACGCAGTATTTT
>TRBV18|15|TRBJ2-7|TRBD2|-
CASSPEAGGSYEQYF
TGTGCCAGCTCACCGGAAGCGGGGGGTTCCTACGAGCAGTACTTC
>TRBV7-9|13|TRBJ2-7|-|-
CASRSDSFYEQYF
TGTGCCAGCAGGTCCGACAGTTTCTACGAGCAGTACTTC
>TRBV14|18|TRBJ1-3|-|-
CASSQDGYPGWLGNTIYF
TGTGCCAGCAGCCAAGATGGTTATCCAGGGTGGTTGGGAAACACCATATATTTT
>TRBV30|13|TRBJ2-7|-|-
CAWGQGPGWEQYF
TGTGCCTGGGGACAAGGGCCGGGGTGGGAGCAGTACTTC
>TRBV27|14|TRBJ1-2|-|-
CASSIRGATYGYTF
TGTGCCAGCAGTATCCGGGGAGCCACCTATGGCTACACCTTC
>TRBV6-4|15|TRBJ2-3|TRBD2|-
CASSDAGGSTDTQYF
TGTGCCAGCAGTGACGCGGGGGGTTCCACAGATACGCAGTATTTT
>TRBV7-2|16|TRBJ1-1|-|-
CASSPRVTAMNTEAFF
TGTGCCAGCAGCCCACGGGTGACAGCAATGAACACTGAAGCTTTCTTT
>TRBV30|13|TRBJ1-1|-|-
CAWSRDSNTEAFF
TGTGCCTGGAGCCGGGATTCGAACACTGAAGCTTTCTTT
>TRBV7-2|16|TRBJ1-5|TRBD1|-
CASRSGQGPINQPQHF
TGTGCCAGCAGATCGGGACAGGGGCCCATCAATCAGCCCCAGCATTTT
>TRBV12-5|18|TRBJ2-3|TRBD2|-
CASGLGLAGGTSTDTQYF
TGTGCTAGTGGTTTGGGACTAGCGGGGGGGACTAGCACAGATACGCAGTATTTT
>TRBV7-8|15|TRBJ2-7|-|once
CASSLSPDSKYEQYF
TGTGCCAGCAGCTTATCTCCGGACAGTAAGTACGAGCAGTACTTC
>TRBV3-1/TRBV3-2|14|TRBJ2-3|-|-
CASSQGSYTDTQYF
TGTGCCAGCAGCCAAGGGAGTTACACAGATACGCAGTATTTT
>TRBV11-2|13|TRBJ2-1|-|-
CASSLGSGNEQFF
TGTGCCAGCAGCTTGGGAAGCGGCAATGAGCAGTTCTTC
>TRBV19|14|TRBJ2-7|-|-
CASSIAGSSYEQYF
TGTGCCAGTAGTATAGCAGGGTCGTCCTACGAGCAGTACTTC
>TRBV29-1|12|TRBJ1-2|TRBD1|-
CSANRGYYGYTF
TGCAGCGCCAACAGGGGGTACTATGGCTACACCTTC
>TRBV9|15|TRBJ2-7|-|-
CASSVESGTNHEQYF
TGTGCCAGCAGCGTAGAGTCTGGAACTAATCACGAGCAGTACTTC
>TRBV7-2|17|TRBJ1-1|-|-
CASSLAPGGGKEPEAFF
TGTGCCAGCAGCTTAGCGCCGGGGGGAGGGAAGGAGCCTGAAGCTTTCTTT
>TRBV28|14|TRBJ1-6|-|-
CASRLITTGGTLHF
TGTGCCAGCAGACTTATTACCACGGGAGGAACCCTCCACTTT
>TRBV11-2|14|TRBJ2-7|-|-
CASSRGRQGVEQYF
TGTGCCAGCAGCCGTGGAAGGCAGGGCGTCGAGCAGTACTTC
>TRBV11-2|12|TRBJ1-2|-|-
CASRPEEQGYTF
TGTGCCAGCAGACCCGAGGAACAAGGCTACACCTTC
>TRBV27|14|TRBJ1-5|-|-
CASSPDRINQPQHF
TGTGCCAGCAGTCCAGACAGAATTAATCAGCCCCAGCATTTT
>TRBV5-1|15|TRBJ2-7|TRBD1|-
CASSLEGQTYLEQYF
TGCGCCAGCAGCTTGGAGGGACAGACCTATCTTGAGCAGTACTTC
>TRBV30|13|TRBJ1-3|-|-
CACTQSSGNTIYF
TGTGCCTGTACACAGAGCTCTGGAAACACCATATATTTT
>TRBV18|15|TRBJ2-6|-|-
CASSGSESGANVLTF
TGTGCCAGCTCCGGTAGCGAATCTGGGGCCAACGTCCTGACTTTC
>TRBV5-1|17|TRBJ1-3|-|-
CASSLGLRDTSGNTIYF
TGCGCCAGCAGCTTGGGTTTACGGGATACTTCTGGAAACACCATATATTTT
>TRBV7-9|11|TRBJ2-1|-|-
CASSSADEQFF
TGTGCCAGCAGCTCGGCGGATGAGCAGTTCTTC
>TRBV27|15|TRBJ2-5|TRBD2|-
CASSPGTSQVETQYF
TGTGCCAGCAGTCCGGGGACTAGCCAAGTGGAGACCCAGTACTTC
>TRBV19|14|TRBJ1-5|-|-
CASSIELSNQPQHF
TGTGCCAGTAGTATAGAACTGAGCAATCAGCCCCAGCATTTT
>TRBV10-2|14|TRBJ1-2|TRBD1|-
CASSFGGTGESYTF
TGCGCCAGCAGTTTTGGAGGGACAGGGGAAAGCTACACCTTC
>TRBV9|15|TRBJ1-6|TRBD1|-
CASSVGQGERSPLHF
TGTGCCAGCAGCGTAGGTCAGGGGGAACGATCACCCCTCCACTTT
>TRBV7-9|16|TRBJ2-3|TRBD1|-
CASSPSGTGGVYTQYF
TGTGCCAGCAGCCCCTCAGGGACAGGGGGAGTTTATACGCAGTATTTT